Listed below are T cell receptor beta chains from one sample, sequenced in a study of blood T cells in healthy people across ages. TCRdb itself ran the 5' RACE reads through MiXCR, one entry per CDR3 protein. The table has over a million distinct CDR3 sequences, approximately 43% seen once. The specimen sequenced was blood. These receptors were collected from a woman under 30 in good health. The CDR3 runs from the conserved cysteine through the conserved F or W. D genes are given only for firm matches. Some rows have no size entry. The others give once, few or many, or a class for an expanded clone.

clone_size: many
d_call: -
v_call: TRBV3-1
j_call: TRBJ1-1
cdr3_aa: CASSQGNTEAFF
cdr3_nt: TGTGCCAGCAGCCAAGGGAACACTGAAGCTTTCTTT

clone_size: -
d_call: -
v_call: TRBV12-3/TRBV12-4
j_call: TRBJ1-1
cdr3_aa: CASSFLEGNRLNTEAFF
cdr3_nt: TGTGCCAGCAGTTTCCTGGAAGGGAACCGTTTGAACACTGAAGCTTTCTTT

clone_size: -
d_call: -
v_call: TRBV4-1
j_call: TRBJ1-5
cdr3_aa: CASSQDSKGPQHF
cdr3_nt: TGCGCCAGCAGCCAAGATTCCAAGGGGCCCCAGCATTTT

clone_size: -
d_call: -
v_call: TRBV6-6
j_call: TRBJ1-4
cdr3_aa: CASSYVRRQKLFF
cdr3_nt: TGTGCCAGCAGTTACGTTAGGAGGCAAAAACTGTTTTTT

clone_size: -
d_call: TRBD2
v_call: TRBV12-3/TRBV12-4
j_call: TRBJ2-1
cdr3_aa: CASSSPVGGSSYNEQFF
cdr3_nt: TGTGCCAGCAGTTCCCCGGTGGGGGGGAGCTCCTACAATGAGCAGTTCTTC

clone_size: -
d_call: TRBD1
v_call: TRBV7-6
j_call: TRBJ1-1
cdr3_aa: CASSSRGHSEAFF
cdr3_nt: TGTGCCAGCAGTTCAAGGGGGCATTCTGAAGCTTTCTTT

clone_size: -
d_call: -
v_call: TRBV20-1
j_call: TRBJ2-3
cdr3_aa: CSAGVSSADTQYF
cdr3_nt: TGCAGTGCTGGCGTCTCTAGCGCAGATACGCAGTATTTT

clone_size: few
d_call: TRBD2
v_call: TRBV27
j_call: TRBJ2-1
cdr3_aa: CASSSAVAGWSNEQFF
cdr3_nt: TGTGCCAGCAGTTCCGCAGTAGCGGGATGGAGTAATGAGCAGTTCTTC

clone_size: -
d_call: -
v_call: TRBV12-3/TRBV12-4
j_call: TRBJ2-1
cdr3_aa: CASSPIQGSSYNEQFF
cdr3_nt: TGTGCCAGCAGTCCGATACAGGGTTCGTCCTACAATGAGCAGTTCTTC

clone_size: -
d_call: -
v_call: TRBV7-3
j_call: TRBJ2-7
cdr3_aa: CASSTNRDTTYEQYF
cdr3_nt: TGTGCCAGCAGCACAAACAGGGATACTACCTACGAGCAGTACTTC

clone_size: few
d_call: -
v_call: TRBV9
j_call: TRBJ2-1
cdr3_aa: CASSASSTDNEQFF
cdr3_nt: TGTGCCAGCAGCGCCTCGTCGACAGACAATGAGCAGTTCTTC

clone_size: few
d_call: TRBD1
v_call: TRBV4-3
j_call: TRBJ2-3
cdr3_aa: CASSPRDRGFTDTQYF
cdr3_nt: TGCGCCAGCAGCCCCCGGGACAGGGGCTTCACAGATACGCAGTATTTT

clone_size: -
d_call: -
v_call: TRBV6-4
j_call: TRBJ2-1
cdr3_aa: CASSVRRGSFNEQFF
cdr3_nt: TGTGCCAGCAGTGTTAGGCGGGGATCCTTCAATGAGCAGTTCTTC

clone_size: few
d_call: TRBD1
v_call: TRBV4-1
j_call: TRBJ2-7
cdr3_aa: CASSQDRVTGTYEQYF
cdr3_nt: TGCGCCAGCAGCCAAGATAGGGTGACAGGGACCTACGAGCAGTACTTC

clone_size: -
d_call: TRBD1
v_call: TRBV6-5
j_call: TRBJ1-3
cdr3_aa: CASSYRGRLGGNTIYF
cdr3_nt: TGTGCCAGCAGTTACAGGGGGCGCTTAGGTGGAAACACCATATATTTT

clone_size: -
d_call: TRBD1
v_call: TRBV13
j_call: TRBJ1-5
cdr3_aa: CASSHSGQGGNQPQHF
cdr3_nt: TGTGCCAGCAGCCATTCTGGACAGGGTGGAAATCAGCCCCAGCATTTT

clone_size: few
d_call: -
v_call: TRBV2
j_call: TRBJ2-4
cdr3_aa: CASSEGREVYNEQYF
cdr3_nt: TGTGCCAGCAGTGAGGGCAGGGAAGTCTACAATGAGCAGTACTTC

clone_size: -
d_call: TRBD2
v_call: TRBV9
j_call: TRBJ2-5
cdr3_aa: CASSARLAGGRNEQYF
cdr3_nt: TGTGCCAGCAGCGCGAGACTAGCGGGAGGGCGGAATGAGCAGTACTTC